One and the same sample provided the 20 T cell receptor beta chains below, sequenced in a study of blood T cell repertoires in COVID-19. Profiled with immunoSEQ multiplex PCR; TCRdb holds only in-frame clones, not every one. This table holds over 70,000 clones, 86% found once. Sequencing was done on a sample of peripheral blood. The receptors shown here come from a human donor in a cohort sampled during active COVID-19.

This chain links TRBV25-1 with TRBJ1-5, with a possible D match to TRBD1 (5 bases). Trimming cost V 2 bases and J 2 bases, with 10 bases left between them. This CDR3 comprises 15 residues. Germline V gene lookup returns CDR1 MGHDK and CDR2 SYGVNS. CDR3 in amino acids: CASSETGLGNQPQHF. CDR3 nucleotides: TGTGCCAGCAGTGAAACGGGACTTGGCAATCAGCCCCAGCATTTT. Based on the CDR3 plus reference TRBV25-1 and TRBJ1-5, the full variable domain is EADIYQTPRYLVIGTGKKITLECSQTMGHDKMYWYQQDPGMELHLIHYSYGVNSTEKGDLSSESTVSRIRTEHFPLTLESARPSHTSQYLCASSETGLGNQPQHFGDGTRLSIL.

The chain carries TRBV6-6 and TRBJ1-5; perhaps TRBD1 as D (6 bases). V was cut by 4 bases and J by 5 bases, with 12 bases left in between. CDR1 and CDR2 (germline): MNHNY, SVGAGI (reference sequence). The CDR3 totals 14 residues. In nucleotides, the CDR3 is TGTGCCAGCAGTTCGGGTCAGGGGTATCAGCCCCAGCATTTT. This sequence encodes CASSSGQGYQPQHF.

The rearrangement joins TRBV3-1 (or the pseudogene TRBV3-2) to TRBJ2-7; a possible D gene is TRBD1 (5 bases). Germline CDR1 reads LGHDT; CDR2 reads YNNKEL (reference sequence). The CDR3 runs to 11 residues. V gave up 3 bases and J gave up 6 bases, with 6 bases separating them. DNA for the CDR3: TGTGCCAGCAGCCATACAGGCGAGCAGTACTTC. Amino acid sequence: CASSHTGEQYF.

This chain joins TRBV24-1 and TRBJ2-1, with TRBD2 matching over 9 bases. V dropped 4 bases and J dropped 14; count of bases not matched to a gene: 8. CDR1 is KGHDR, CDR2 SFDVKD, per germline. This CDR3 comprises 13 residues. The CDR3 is CATSEAVAGVEFF. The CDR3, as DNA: TGTGCCACCAGTGAGGCAGTAGCGGGAGTAGAGTTCTTC.

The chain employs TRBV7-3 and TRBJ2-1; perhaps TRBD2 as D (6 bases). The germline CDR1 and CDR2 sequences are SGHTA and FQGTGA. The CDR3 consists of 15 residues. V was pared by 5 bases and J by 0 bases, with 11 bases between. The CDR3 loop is CASSEDYSSYNEQFF. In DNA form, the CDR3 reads TGTGCCAGCAGCGAGGACTATAGCTCCTACAATGAGCAGTTCTTC.

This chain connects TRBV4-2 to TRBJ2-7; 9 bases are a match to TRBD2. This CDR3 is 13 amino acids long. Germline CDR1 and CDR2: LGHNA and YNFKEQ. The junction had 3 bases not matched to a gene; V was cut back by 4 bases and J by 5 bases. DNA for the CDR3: TGTGCCAGCAGCCTCGTAGCGGGAGACGAGCAGTACTTC. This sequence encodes CASSLVAGDEQYF.

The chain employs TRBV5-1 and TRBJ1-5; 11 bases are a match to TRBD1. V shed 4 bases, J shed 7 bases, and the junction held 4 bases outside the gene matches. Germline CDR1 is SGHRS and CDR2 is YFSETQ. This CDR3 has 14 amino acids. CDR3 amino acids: CASSRGTGGQPQHF. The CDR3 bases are TGCGCCAGCAGCCGAGGGACAGGGGGACAGCCCCAGCATTTT.

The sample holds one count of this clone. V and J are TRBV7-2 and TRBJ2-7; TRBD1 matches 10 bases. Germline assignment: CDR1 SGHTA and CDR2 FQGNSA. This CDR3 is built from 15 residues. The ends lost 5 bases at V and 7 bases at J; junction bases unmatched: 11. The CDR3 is CASSLRRTGGLEQYF. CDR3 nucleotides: TGTGCCAGCAGCCTACGAAGGACAGGGGGTTTAGAGCAGTACTTC.

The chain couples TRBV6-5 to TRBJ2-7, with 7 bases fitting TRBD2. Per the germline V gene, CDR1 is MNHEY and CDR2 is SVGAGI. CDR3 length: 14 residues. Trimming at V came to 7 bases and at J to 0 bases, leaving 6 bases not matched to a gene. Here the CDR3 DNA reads TGTGCCAGCAATAACCGGGACTACTCCTACGAGCAGTACTTC. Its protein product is CASNNRDYSYEQYF.

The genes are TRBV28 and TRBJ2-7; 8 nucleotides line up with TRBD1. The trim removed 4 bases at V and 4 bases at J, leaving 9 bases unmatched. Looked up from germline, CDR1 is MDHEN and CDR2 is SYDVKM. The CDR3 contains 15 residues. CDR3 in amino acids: CASSSLRDRTYEQYF. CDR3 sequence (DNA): TGTGCCAGCAGTTCCCTCCGGGACAGGACTTACGAGCAGTACTTC.

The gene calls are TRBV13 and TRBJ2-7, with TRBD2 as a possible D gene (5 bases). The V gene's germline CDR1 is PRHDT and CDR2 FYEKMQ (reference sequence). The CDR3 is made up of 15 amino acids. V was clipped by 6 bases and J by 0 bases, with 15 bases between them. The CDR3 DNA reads TGTGCCAGCAGTTACACCGGGAACTACTCCTACGAGCAGTACTTC. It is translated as CASSYTGNYSYEQYF.

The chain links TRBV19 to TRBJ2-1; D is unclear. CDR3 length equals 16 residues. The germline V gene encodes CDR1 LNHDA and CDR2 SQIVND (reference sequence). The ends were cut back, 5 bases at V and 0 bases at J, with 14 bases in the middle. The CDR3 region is CASSLPDTSSYNEQFF. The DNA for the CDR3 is TGTGCCAGTAGTCTACCCGACACCAGCTCCTACAATGAGCAGTTCTTC.

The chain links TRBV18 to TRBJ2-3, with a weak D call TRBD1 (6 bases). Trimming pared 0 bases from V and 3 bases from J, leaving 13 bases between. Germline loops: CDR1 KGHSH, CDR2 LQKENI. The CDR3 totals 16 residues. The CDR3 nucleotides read TGTGCCAGCTCACCACCGAAGCAGGGGCCTACAGATACGCAGTATTTT. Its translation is CASSPPKQGPTDTQYF.

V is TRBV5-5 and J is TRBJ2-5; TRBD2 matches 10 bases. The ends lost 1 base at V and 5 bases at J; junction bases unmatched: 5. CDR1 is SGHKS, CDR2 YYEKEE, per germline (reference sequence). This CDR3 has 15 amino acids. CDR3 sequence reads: CASSLSGRAGETQYF. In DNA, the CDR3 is TGTGCCAGCAGCTTGAGCGGGAGGGCCGGGGAGACCCAGTACTTC.

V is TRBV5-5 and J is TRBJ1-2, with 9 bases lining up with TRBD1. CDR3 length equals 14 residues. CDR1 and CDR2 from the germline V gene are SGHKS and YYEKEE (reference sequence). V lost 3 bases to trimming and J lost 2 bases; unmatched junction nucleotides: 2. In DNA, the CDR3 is TGTGCCAGCAGCTCTGGGACAGGGAACTATGGCTACACCTTC. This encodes CASSSGTGNYGYTF. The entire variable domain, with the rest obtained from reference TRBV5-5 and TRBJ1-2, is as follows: DAGVTQSPTHLIKTRGQQVTLRCSPISGHKSVSWYQQVLGQGPQFIFQYYEKEERGRGNFPDRFSARQFPNYSSELNVNALLLGDSALYLCASSSGTGNYGYTFGSGTRLTVV.

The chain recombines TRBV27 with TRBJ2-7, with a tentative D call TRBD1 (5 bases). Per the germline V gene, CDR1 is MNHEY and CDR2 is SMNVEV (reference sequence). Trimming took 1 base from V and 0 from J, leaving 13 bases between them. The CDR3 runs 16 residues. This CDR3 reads CASSLLDTSGSYEQYF. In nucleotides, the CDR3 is TGTGCCAGCAGTTTATTGGACACATCCGGCTCCTACGAGCAGTACTTC.

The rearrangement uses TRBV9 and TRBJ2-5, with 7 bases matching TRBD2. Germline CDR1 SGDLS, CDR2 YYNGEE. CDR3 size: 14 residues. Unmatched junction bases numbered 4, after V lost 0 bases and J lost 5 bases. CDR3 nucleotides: TGTGCCAGCAGCGTAGCACTAGCGAAGGAGACCCAGTACTTC. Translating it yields CASSVALAKETQYF.

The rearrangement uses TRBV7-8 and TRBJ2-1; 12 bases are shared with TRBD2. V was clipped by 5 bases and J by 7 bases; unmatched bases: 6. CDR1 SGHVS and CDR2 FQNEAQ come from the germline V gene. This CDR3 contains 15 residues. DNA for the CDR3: TGTGCCAGCAGCATCGGACTAGCGGGATCAAATGAGCAGTTCTTC. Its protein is CASSIGLAGSNEQFF. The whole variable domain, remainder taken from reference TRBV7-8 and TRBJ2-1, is GAGVSQSPRYKVAKRGQDVALRCDPISGHVSLFWYQQALGQGPEFLTYFQNEAQLDKSGLPSDRFFAERPEGSVSTLKIQRTQQEDSAVYLCASSIGLAGSNEQFFGPGTRLTVL.

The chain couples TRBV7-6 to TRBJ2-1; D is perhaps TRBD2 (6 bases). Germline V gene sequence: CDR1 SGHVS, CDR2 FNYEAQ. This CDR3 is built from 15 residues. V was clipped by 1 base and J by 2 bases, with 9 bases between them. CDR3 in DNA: TGTGCCAGCAGCTTAGTTGCGGGACCCTACAATGAGCAGTTCTTC. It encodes CASSLVAGPYNEQFF. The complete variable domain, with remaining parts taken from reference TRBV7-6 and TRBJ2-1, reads GAGVSQSPRYKVTKRGQDVALRCDPISGHVSLYWYRQALGQGPEFLTYFNYEAQQDKSGLPNDRFSAERPEGSISTLTIQRTEQRDSAMYRCASSLVAGPYNEQFFGPGTRLTVL.

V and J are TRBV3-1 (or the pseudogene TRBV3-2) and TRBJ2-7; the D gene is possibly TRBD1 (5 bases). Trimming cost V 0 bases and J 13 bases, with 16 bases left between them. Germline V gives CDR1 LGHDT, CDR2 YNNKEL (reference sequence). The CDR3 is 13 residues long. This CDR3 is CASSQDRVTVAYF. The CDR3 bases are TGTGCCAGCAGCCAAGATCGTGTGACAGTGGCATACTTC.